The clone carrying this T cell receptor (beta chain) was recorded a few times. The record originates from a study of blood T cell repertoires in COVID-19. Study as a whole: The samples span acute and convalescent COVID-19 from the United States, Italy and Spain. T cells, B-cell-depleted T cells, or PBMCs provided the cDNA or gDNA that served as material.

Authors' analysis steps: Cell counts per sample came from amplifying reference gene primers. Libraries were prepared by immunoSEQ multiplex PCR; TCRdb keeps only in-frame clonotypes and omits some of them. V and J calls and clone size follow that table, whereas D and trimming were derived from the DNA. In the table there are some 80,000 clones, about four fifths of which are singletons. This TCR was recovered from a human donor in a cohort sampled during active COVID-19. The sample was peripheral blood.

Here the CDR3 DNA reads TGTGCCAGCAGCCAAGCAGGGGGCGCTGGCTACACCTTC. This sequence encodes CASSQAGGAGYTF. The J gene is TRBJ1-2, the V gene TRBV3-1 (or the pseudogene TRBV3-2), with 8 bases matching TRBD1. V lost 1 base, J lost 7 bases, and 2 bases stayed unmatched. The length of the CDR3 is 13 residues. The germline CDR1 and CDR2 sequences are LGHDT and YNNKEL (reference sequence).